This note documents a single T cell receptor beta chain sequence. This clone was picked up a small number of times. Its binding antigen is unknown. Base qualities are not provided; no much larger clone lies one nucleotide away. At the junction V is shortened by 4 bases and J by 3 bases, with 5 bases in between. From a lookup of the germline V gene, CDR1 and CDR2 are SGHDT and YYEEEE. The CDR3 goes from the cysteine to the phenylalanine over 11 residues. Only the CDR3 DNA stays, 33 bases, in frame from base 1. The data belong to a study of cytomegalovirus exposure and HLA in healthy donors (dated by TCRdb to about 2017). Concerning the study at large: In an earlier analysis of approximately 500 of the donors, roughly 300 Gb of sequence data and approximately 100 million unique TCR beta sequences from about 179 million T cells were reported. Roughly 300 gigabases of sequencing data and 80 million or so unique TCR sequences were included in an early release covering roughly 700 HLA-typed donors. Of the roughly 410 genotyped donors, 75% to 85% were placed in the genetic ancestry cluster associated with self-reported Caucasian donors. The study was designed to test whether signatures of past pathogen exposure could be identified by cataloging public T cell receptors. The T cell repertoires of 670 or so subjects were profiled by immunosequencing and related to cytomegalovirus serostatus. In addition to the first cohort of 666 subjects, a separate validation cohort of approximately 120 different subjects was used. To predict cytomegalovirus infection status, the study brought together high-throughput TCR immunosequencing, statistical association of individual TCRs with disease status, and machine learning. To study patterns of TCR occurrence, a later analysis re-analyzed previously published TCR beta repertoires from 550 to 800 donors and added high-resolution HLA genotyping. In the later analysis, no new phenotypic data were used to find candidate immune exposures; instead, reliance was placed on TCR beta sequences and their occurrence across donors. An earlier analysis of nearly 600 of the donors applied high-throughput TCR beta sequencing to assess whether each TCR beta V gene segment acted as functional or pseudogenic. Alongside the repertoire data, information on donor age, sex, ethnicity and CMV serostatus was compiled. A later genetic analysis used genome-wide SNP genotypes for about 65% of the roughly 670 donors, treating that subset as a discovery cohort. All discovery cohort repertoires had been generated on a single sequencing platform. HLA typing covered class I and class II loci at four-digit resolution. The number of donors typed differed by locus, with 629-630 for A, B, C, DRB1 and DQB1, roughly 550 for DQA1, 600 to 610 for DPA1, and over 400 for DPB1. Four to six DR-DQ haplotypes were handled as single units for association and clustering, since linkage in the cohort was strong. On average, approximately 250,000 unique TCR beta nucleotide sequences were sequenced per donor among 398 genotyped donors of the cohort, with roughly 18% of those sequences being non-productive. Findings and caveats that apply to the study as a whole: A later analysis found that most CMV-associated TCR beta chains appeared HLA-restricted, with HLA associations seemingly driven largely by CMV exposure. This cohort had only TCR beta chains sequenced, and the lack of alpha or paired-chain data limited which features could be detected. Specific HLA alleles were associated with more than 15,000 TCR beta sequences at a false discovery rate of 0.05 in a later analysis. The sequencing pipeline was judged likely to have produced a cluster of highly shared sequence variants as a technical artifact. When HLA alleles, especially DR and DQ, strongly co-occurred, TCR associations were difficult to assign to individual alleles. A later genetic analysis reported fewer N-insertions in productive TCRs among donors in an Asian-associated ancestry cluster than the roughly 640-donor mean. Most TCR sequences were observed very rarely across donors, whereas some public TCRs were present in many individuals. A further reported finding was that TCR beta sequences accurately predicted the HLA-A and HLA-B alleles for most subjects in the first cohort. Over 15 rarely observed V segments, including chromosome 9 orphons, were excluded from the earlier analysis of a few hundred of the donors because counts were too low. Because HLA typing was unavailable for some donors at each locus, only the typed subset was used in association tests. In the study, 150 to 200 TCR beta chains were listed as associated with cytomegalovirus. In a later genetic analysis, a missense DCLRE1C variant was associated with V-gene and J-gene trimming of TCR beta chains, and the association was replicated in an independent cohort. The authors suggested that the approach could potentially be extended to other disease states and immunological phenotypes. In a later analysis, TCR association rates were found to vary across HLA loci, with the most associated TCRs seen for DRB1 alleles and the fewest for HLA-C alleles. The classifier was reported to diagnose cytomegalovirus status with high specificity and sensitivity in both the original cohort and the validation cohort. The only immune exposure information available for the cohort was CMV serostatus. Sequencing depth was assumed to be roughly uniform across donors in the presence/absence analyses, though that assumption may not hold. In an earlier analysis of about 600 of the donors, most TCR beta V segments appeared in productive rearrangements about 87% or about 30% of the time, broadly matching IMGT annotations. In a later analysis, HLA-associated TCR beta chains showed more clonal expansion and lower generation probabilities than non-associated chains that were equally common. Some IMGT-functional V segments, including TRBV6-2 and TRBV6-3, could not be distinguished by the 87-base-pair reads and were therefore excluded. Correlated functional status among segregating V segments might reflect linkage disequilibrium, but an unknown experimental factor could not be ruled out. According to a later analysis, parvovirus B19, influenza, CMV and Epstein-Barr virus appeared linked to several top co-occurrence clusters. A few of the identified cytomegalovirus-associated TCR beta chains were confirmed in vitro to be specific for cytomegalovirus antigens.

The cohort was made up of several hundred healthy bone marrow donors. At the time of sampling, all cohort members were nominally healthy, though unrecorded immune exposures were likely present. The donor tested CMV seropositive, placing the donor among the 289 seropositive members of the cohort. A peripheral blood sample was collected from each donor, and TCR beta sequencing was performed on peripheral blood mononuclear cells. The Qiagen DNeasy Blood Extraction Kit was used to extract genomic DNA from the blood cell samples. The receptor library was made with the immunoSEQ multiplex PCR assay. For the multiplex PCR, a mixture combining 60 forward primers for TCR Vbeta segments and 13 reverse primers for TCR Jbeta segments was used. The CDR3 region of rearranged TCR beta genes was amplified from genomic DNA by a multiplex PCR assay. Amplified TCR beta libraries were sequenced as 87-base-pair reads on the Illumina HiSeq System. As for how the authors treated the data: Across the roughly 670 repertoires, a later analysis counted tens of millions of unique TCR beta chains, 8.5 million to 12 million of which were shared by at least two donors. A nearest-neighbor algorithm error-corrected the raw reads and collapsed the reads into unique sequences, merging closely related sequences to remove PCR and sequencing errors. To assign V, D and J gene segments, CDR3 sequences were aligned to IMGT reference sequences. Each retained sequence needed at least a six-nucleotide match to both a V gene segment and a J gene segment. Rearrangements were called productive when the CDR3 lacked stop codons and stayed in frame with V and J; all others were non-productive. CDR3 was defined by IMGT convention, running from the second conserved V-encoded cysteine to the conserved J-encoded phenylalanine. Sequences without an unambiguous match to a single V gene segment were excluded from the earlier analysis of 500 to 700 of the donors. In an earlier analysis of several hundred of the donors, V segments were called functional above 56.7% productive rearrangements and were called segregating when the between-donor standard deviation exceeded 5%. A statistical classification framework was built to diagnose cytomegalovirus status from the catalog of TCR beta chain sequences. In a later analysis, TCR nucleotide sequences were compared against IMGT/GENE-DB human TR gene sequences so that V and J genes could be assigned. The TCRdist pipeline was used in a later analysis to assign CDR3 sequences and most-parsimonious VDJ recombination scenarios. In a later analysis, each TCR beta chain was defined by its CDR3 amino acid sequence together with its V-gene family, and reads lacking a unique V-gene family were excluded. A later analysis removed roughly 590 highly shared, low-generation-probability nucleotide sequences to deal with suspected cross-contamination and a sequencing artifact. For each public chain, a later analysis derived a clonal expansion index from normalized ranks of inferred template counts within each repertoire. In a later analysis, generation probabilities were computed using a VDJ recombination model fitted to out-of-frame rearrangements, and the results were checked against IGoR. A later analysis scored TCR-TCR, TCR-HLA and TCR-CMV co-occurrence with hypergeometric tests, applying a repertoire-size bias correction to TCR pairs. To estimate false discovery rates, a later analysis permuted the HLA or CMV assignments 20 times. A later analysis grouped co-occurring TCRs with DBSCAN, adding TCRdist sequence similarity when clustering within HLA-allele-positive subsets. Co-occurrence clustering excluded repertoires with fewer than 30,000 or more than 120,000 public chains, plus five with anomalous nucleotide sharing. This is the immuneACCESS table as TCRdb keeps it, with only in-frame sequences that have V and J called. A part of the clones is gone; compared with another copy, unresolved V genes explain less than half, and the rest is unexplained. Clone size and V and J calls were adopted from that table, with D and trimming inferred from the DNA. A total of 150,000 to 200,000 clones appear in this sample, 83% of them only once. Roughly 4.5% of the sample is held by the ten biggest clonotypes.

Sample: PBMCs. This chain is built from TRBV5-6 and TRBJ2-7; the D gene cannot be named for sure. The TCR sequence derives from a man aged 50 to 59 in good health and CMV-seropositive. The encoded CDR3 is CASSESYEQYF. The DNA sequence is TGTGCCAGCAGCGAGAGCTACGAGCAGTACTTC.